The 9 T cell receptor beta chains below all came from one sample that was sequenced in a study of CD4 T cells in relation to SARS-CoV-2 and coronaviruses. These TCRs' antigens remain unknown. Produced via immunoSEQ multiplex PCR; TCRdb's table is partial and in-frame only. The data contain around 41,000 clones, approximately 80% of them seen just once; the ten biggest clones take up over 0.95%. The sequencing sample was made of naive CD4+ T cells from PBMCs, cultured in vitro. Subset defined: naive CD4+ T cells isolated by negative enrichment. The receptors shown here come from an adult with COVID-19.

The V and J genes are TRBV7-2 and TRBJ1-2; D gene ambiguous. Per the germline V gene, CDR1 is SGHTA and CDR2 is FQGNSA. The CDR3 has 15 amino acids. Trimming stripped 1 base from V and 6 bases from J, with 15 bases between. The CDR3 DNA follows: TGTGCCAGCAGCTTAGAAGGGATCCGTAGAGATGGCTACACCTTC. The encoded protein is CASSLEGIRRDGYTF.

The CDR3 region has the DNA TGCGCCAGCAGTGAGGTGGGGGACCTGAAAGCTTTCTTT. It specifies CASSEVGDLKAFF. This chain links TRBV10-2 with TRBJ1-1; maybe TRBD1 (5 bases). Germline V CDR1 and CDR2: WSHSY, SAAADI. CDR3 length: 13 residues. The ends were cut back, 2 bases at V and 9 bases at J, with 13 bases in the middle.

The chain couples TRBV10-1 to TRBJ1-4; no firm D call. Between the trimmed V and J ends, which lost 5 bases and 5 bases, there was a span of 15 bases. The CDR3 has 15 residues. Germline CDR1 and CDR2: WNHNN and SYGVQD (reference sequence). This CDR3 is CASSSDPMGNEKLFF. In nucleotides, the CDR3 is TGCGCCAGCAGTTCGGACCCCATGGGGAATGAAAAACTGTTTTTT.

The chain is built from TRBV14 and TRBJ1-6; the D is unclear. V lost 2 bases, J lost 3 bases, and 17 bases lay in between. CDR1 is SGHDN and CDR2 is FVKESK in the germline V gene. There are 18 residues in the CDR3. The CDR3 nucleotides are TGTGCCAGCAGCCAATCAGACCCTTTAAAGCTCTATAATTCACCCCTCCACTTT. The encoded protein is CASSQSDPLKLYNSPLHF.

This sequence joins TRBV14 and TRBJ2-1; 7 bases are a match to TRBD2. The CDR3 spans 14 residues. Unmatched junction bases numbered 7, after V lost 1 base and J lost 10 bases. CDR1 SGHDN and CDR2 FVKESK come from the germline V gene. The CDR3 loop is CASSQVSGGTEQFF. CDR3 bases: TGTGCCAGCAGCCAAGTTTCGGGGGGTACGGAGCAGTTCTTC.

The gene calls are TRBV7-8 and TRBJ2-1; 9 nucleotides line up with TRBD1. Germline-derived CDR1 and CDR2 are SGHVS and FQNEAQ. The trim removed 2 bases at V and 6 bases at J, leaving 5 bases unmatched. There are 15 residues in the CDR3. CDR3 protein: CASSLMGTGRNEQFF. The DNA of the CDR3 is TGTGCCAGCAGCTTAATGGGGACAGGGCGCAATGAGCAGTTCTTC.

This clone is a singleton in its sample. This chain uses TRBV6-4 with TRBJ2-1; no clear D. The germline V gene has CDR1 MRHNA and CDR2 SNTAGT. The CDR3 runs 15 residues. V was shortened by 2 bases and J by 7 bases, with 15 bases between the two germline ends. The CDR3 nucleotides are TGTGCCAGCAGTGACAGGGTGATCGACCCGAATGAGCAGTTCTTC. Its translation is CASSDRVIDPNEQFF.

CDR3 region: CASSEGAWGGSYEQYF. In DNA, the CDR3 is TGTGCCAGCAGTGAAGGGGCTTGGGGGGGCTCCTACGAGCAGTACTTC. J is TRBJ2-7 and V is TRBV2, with 7 nucleotides matching TRBD2. From germline, CDR1 is SNHLY and CDR2 FYNNEI. This CDR3 has 16 amino acids. V shed 1 base, J shed 0 bases, and the junction held 6 bases outside the gene matches.

V usage is TRBV5-1 and J usage is TRBJ2-7, with D possibly TRBD1 on 5 matching bases. V dropped 4 bases and J dropped 2 bases, with 7 bases sitting between them. This CDR3 has 12 residues. The germline gives CDR1 SGHRS, CDR2 YFSETQ. CDR3 nucleotides: TGCGCCAGCAGCGCGGACACCTACGAGCAGTACTTC. The encoded protein is CASSADTYEQYF.